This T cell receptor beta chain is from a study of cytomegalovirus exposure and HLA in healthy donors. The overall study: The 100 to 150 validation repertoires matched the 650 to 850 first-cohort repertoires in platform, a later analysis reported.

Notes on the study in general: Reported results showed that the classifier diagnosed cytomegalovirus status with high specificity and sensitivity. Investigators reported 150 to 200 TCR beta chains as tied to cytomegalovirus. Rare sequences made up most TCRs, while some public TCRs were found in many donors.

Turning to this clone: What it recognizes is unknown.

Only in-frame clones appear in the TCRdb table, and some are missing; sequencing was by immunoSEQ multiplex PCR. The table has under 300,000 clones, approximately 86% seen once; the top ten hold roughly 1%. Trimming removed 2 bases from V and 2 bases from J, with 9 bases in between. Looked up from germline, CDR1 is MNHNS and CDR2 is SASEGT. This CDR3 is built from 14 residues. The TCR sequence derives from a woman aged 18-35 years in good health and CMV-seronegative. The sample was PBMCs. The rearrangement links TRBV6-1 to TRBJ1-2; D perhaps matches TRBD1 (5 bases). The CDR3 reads CASSERTRNYGYTF. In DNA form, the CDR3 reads TGTGCCAGCAGTGAAAGGACACGAAACTATGGCTACACCTTC.